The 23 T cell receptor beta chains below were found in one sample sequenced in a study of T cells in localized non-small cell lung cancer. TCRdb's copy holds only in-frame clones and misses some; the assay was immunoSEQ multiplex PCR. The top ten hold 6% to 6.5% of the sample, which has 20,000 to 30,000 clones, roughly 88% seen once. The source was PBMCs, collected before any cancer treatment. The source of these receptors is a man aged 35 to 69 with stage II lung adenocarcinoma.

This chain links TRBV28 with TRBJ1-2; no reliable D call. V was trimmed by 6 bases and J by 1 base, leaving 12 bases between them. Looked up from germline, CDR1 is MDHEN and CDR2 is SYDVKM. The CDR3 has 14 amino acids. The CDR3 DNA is TGTGCCAGCAGGTCCCTCGGGAGTAACTATGGCTACACCTTC. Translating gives CASRSLGSNYGYTF.

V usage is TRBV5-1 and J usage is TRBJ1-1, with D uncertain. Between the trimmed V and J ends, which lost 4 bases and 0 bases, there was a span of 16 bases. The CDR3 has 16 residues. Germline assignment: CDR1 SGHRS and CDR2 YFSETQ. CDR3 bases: TGCGCCAGCAGCCCCGACGGGGAGGTCATGAACACTGAAGCTTTCTTT. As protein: CASSPDGEVMNTEAFF.

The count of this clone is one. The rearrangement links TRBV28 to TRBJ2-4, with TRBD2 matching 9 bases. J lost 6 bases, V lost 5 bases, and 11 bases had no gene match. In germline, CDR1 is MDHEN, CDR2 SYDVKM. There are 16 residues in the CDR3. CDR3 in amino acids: CASSASGGRERNIQYF. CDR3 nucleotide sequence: TGTGCCAGCAGTGCGAGCGGGGGGCGGGAGCGAAACATTCAGTACTTC.

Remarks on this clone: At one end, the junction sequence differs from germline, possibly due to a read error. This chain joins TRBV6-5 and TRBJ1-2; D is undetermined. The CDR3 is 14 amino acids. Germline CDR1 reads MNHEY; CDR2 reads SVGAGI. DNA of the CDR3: TGTGCCAGCAGTGAAGAGGAGGGTAACGATGGCTACACCTTC. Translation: CASSEEEGNDGYTF.

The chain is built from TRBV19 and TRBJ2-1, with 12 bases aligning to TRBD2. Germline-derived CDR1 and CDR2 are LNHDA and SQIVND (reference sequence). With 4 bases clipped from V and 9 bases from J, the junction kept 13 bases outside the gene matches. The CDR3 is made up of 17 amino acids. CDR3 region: CASSTTSGSSPSGEQFF. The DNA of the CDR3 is TGTGCCAGTAGTACGACTAGCGGGAGTTCCCCGTCAGGTGAGCAGTTCTTC.

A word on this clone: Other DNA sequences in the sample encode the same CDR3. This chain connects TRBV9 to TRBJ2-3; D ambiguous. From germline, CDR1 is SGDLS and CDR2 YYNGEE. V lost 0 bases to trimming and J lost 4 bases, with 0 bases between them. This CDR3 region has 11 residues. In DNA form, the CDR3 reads TGTGCCAGCAGCGTAGCAGATACGCAGTATTTT. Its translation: CASSVADTQYF.

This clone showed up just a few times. The CDR3 coding sequence is TGCGCCAGCAGCCAAGTAGTGGGGGCCTGGGAGACCCAGTACTTC. Translating it yields CASSQVVGAWETQYF. The chain is built from TRBV4-3 and TRBJ2-5; D may be TRBD1 (6 bases). Germline CDR1 and CDR2: LGHNA and YSLEER. The V end lost 1 base, the J end lost 5 bases, and 14 bases lay between the germline ends. CDR3 length: 15 residues.

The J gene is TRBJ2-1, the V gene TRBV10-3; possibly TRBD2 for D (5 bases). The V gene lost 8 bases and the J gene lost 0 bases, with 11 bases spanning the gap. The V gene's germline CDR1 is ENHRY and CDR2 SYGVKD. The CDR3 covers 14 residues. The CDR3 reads CAIAGGPSYNEQFF. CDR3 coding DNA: TGTGCCATCGCAGGCGGGCCCTCCTACAATGAGCAGTTCTTC.

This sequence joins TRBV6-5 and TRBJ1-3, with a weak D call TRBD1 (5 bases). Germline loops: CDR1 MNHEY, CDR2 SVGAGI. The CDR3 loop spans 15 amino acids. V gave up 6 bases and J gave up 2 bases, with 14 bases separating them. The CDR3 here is CASRSGQIAGNTIYF. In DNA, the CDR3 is TGTGCCAGCAGATCTGGACAAATTGCTGGAAACACCATATATTTT.

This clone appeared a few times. CDR3 nucleotide sequence: TGTGCCTGGGAAGGGGACAGGAACTATGGCTACACCTTC. It yields the protein CAWEGDRNYGYTF. This chain uses TRBV30 with TRBJ1-2; 8 nucleotides match TRBD1. The CDR3 consists of 13 residues. CDR1 and CDR2 (germline): GTSNPN, SVGIG (reference sequence). V trimming: 5 bases; J trimming: 2 bases; junction bases outside the gene matches: 4.

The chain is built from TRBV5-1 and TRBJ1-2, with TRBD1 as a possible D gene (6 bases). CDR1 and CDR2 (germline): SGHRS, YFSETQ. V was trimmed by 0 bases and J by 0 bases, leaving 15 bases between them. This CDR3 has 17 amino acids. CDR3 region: CASSLEPGTTSNYGYTF. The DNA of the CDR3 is TGCGCCAGCAGCTTGGAACCCGGGACAACCTCTAACTATGGCTACACCTTC.

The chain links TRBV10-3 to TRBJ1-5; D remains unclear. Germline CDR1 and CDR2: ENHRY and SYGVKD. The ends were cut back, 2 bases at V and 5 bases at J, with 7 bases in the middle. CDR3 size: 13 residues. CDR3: CAISEDSYQPQHF. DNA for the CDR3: TGTGCCATCAGTGAGGATAGTTATCAGCCCCAGCATTTT.

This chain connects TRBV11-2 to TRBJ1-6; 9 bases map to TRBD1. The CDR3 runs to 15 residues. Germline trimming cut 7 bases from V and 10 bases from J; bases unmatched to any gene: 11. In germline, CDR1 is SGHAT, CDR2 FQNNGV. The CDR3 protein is CASTVTGGRGSPLHF. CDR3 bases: TGTGCCAGCACCGTAACAGGGGGCAGAGGATCACCCCTCCACTTT.

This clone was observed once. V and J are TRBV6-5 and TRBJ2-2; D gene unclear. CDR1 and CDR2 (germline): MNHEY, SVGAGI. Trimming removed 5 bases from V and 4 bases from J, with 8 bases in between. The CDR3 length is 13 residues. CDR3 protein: CASSHAGTGELFF. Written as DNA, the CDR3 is TGTGCCAGCAGTCATGCCGGCACCGGGGAGCTGTTTTTT.

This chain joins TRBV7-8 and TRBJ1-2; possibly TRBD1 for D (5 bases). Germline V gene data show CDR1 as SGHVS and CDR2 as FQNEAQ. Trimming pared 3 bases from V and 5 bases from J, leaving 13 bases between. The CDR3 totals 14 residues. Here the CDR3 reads CASSFLGGGYGYTF. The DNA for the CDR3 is TGTGCCAGCAGCTTTCTTGGGGGTGGATATGGCTACACCTTC.

The CDR3 loop reads CASSLDYSGTQYF. The CDR3 coding sequence is TGTGCCAGCAGCTTAGACTACTCCGGGACCCAGTACTTC. The J gene is TRBJ2-5, the V gene TRBV7-2; D is undetermined. This CDR3 spans 13 amino acids. CDR1 and CDR2 from the germline V gene are SGHTA and FQGNSA. The V gene lost 1 base and the J gene lost 7 bases, with 10 bases spanning the gap.

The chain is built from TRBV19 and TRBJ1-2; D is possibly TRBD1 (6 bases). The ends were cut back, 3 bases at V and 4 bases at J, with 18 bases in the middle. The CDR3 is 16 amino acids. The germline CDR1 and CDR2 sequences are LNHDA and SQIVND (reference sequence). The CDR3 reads CASSITRQASLYGYTF. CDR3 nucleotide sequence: TGTGCCAGTAGTATCACCCGACAGGCCTCACTCTATGGCTACACCTTC.

The CDR3 reads CASSAGYAVRYTIYF. DNA of the CDR3: TGTGCCAGCAGCGCCGGATATGCAGTTCGGTACACCATATATTTT. V usage is TRBV5-6 and J usage is TRBJ1-3; no reliable D call. The V and J ends lost 4 bases and 8 bases respectively, with 19 bases between them. CDR1 is SGHDT, CDR2 YYEEEE, per germline. The CDR3 consists of 15 residues. Full variable domain (missing parts from reference TRBV5-6 and TRBJ1-3): DAGVTQSPTHLIKTRGQQVTLRCSPKSGHDTVSWYQQALGQGPQFIFQYYEEEERQRGNFPDRFSGHQFPNYSSELNVNALLLGDSALYLCASSAGYAVRYTIYFGEGSWLTVV.

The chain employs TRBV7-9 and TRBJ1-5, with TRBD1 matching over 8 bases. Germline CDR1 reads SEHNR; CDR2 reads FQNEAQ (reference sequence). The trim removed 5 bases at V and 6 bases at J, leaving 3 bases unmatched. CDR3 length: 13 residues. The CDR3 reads CASSPTGVQPQHF. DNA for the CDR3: TGTGCCAGCAGCCCGACAGGGGTTCAGCCCCAGCATTTT.

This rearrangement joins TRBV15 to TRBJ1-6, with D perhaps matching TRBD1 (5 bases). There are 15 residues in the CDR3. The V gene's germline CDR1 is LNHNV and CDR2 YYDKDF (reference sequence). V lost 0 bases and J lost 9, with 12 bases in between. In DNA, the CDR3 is TGTGCCACCAGCAGAGATAGAGGGGCTGGTTCACCCCTCCACTTT. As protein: CATSRDRGAGSPLHF.

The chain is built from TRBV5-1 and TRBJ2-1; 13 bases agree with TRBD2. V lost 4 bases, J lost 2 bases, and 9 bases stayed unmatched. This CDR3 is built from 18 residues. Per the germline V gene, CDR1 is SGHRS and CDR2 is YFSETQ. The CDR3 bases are TGCGCCAGCAGCACCACTAGCGGGGGGGCCGGGGCCTACAATGAGCAGTTCTTC. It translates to CASSTTSGGAGAYNEQFF.

This chain's CDR3 is CASSPLGDNPGTEAFF. The CDR3, as DNA: TGTGCCAGCTCACCACTGGGGGACAACCCCGGCACTGAAGCTTTCTTT. The chain employs TRBV18 and TRBJ1-1; tentatively, D is TRBD1 (6 bases). Trimming pared 1 base from V and 4 bases from J, leaving 16 bases between. Germline CDR1 reads KGHSH; CDR2 reads LQKENI. The CDR3 is 16 amino acids.

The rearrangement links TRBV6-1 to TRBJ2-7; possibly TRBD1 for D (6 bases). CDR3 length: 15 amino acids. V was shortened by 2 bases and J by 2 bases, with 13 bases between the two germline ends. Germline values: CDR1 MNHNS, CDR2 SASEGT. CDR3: CASSERGTHPYEQYF. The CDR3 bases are TGTGCCAGCAGTGAAAGGGGGACACATCCCTACGAGCAGTACTTC.